This TCR beta chain stems from a study of blood T cell repertoires in COVID-19. The table came from immunoSEQ multiplex PCR; TCRdb's copy has only in-frame clones and leaves some out. The table shows tens of thousands of clones, with roughly 87% occurring only once. CDR3 size: 15 residues. V lost 4 bases and J 2 bases, leaving 13 bases between the germline ends. Germline values: CDR1 LGHDT, CDR2 YNNKEL (reference sequence). Input material: peripheral blood. This sequence was found in an elderly man with acute or convalescent COVID-19. The chain recombines TRBV3-1 (or the pseudogene TRBV3-2) with TRBJ2-3; a weak D match, TRBD2 (5 bases). The CDR3 DNA reads TGTGCCAGCAGCCGAGGGAGTGGATACACAGATACGCAGTATTTT. This gives the protein CASSRGSGYTDTQYF.